This T cell receptor (beta chain) was identified during a study of CD8 T cells in Susac syndrome. Germline loops: CDR1 SGHRS, CDR2 YFSETQ. The CDR3 sequence is 15 residues long. Losses at the gene ends were 4 bases for V and 5 bases for J; bases not matched to a gene: 10. An input of about 0.5 to 1 ug of RNA was subjected to reverse transcription using random hexamers. Across 54 Vbeta and 13 Jbeta, immunoSEQ multiplex PCR amplified TCR beta CDR3. TCRdb processed the immunoSEQ multiplex PCR reads anew with MiXCR; each CDR3 protein has one entry. There are approximately 110,000 distinct CDR3 sequences in the sample; just over 90% occur only once, and more than 0.25% lies in the top ten. CD8+ and CD4+ T cells were negatively isolated; TEMRA cells were FACS-enriched.

V is TRBV5-1 and J is TRBJ2-5, with TRBD1 matching over 8 bases. This sequence originates from a human donor with multiple sclerosis. Sequenced material: CD8+ T cells from PBMCs. The CDR3 reads CASSVNRGVPETQYF. CDR3 nucleotide sequence: TGCGCCAGCAGCGTCAACAGGGGGGTACCCGAGACCCAGTACTTC. Full variable domain (remainder filled in from reference TRBV5-1 and TRBJ2-5): KAGVTQTPRYLIKTRGQQVTLSCSPISGHRSVSWYQQTPGQGLQFLFEYFSETQRNKGNFPGRFSGRQFSNSRSEMNVSTLELGDSALYLCASSVNRGVPETQYFGPGTRLLVL.